This T cell receptor beta chain came from a study of blood T cell repertoires in COVID-19. Background on the study: Samples representing acute and convalescent COVID-19 were sourced from the United States, Italy and Spain.

Germline values: CDR1 SNHLY, CDR2 FYNNEI. CDR3 length: 14 amino acids. V was trimmed by 6 bases and J by 0 bases, leaving 11 bases between them. Clones were read by immunoSEQ multiplex PCR, and TCRdb kept only the in-frame ones, dropping some. Of approximately 200,000 clones listed, about 80% were seen once; the top ten hold about 7.4%. The chain joins TRBV2 to TRBJ1-2; a possible D gene is TRBD1 (6 bases). The origin of this receptor is a woman in her forties or fifties with acute or convalescent COVID-19. Sequenced material: peripheral blood. The CDR3 loop reads CASRGQVANYGYTF. As DNA, the CDR3 is TGTGCCAGCAGGGGACAAGTAGCTAACTATGGCTACACCTTC.